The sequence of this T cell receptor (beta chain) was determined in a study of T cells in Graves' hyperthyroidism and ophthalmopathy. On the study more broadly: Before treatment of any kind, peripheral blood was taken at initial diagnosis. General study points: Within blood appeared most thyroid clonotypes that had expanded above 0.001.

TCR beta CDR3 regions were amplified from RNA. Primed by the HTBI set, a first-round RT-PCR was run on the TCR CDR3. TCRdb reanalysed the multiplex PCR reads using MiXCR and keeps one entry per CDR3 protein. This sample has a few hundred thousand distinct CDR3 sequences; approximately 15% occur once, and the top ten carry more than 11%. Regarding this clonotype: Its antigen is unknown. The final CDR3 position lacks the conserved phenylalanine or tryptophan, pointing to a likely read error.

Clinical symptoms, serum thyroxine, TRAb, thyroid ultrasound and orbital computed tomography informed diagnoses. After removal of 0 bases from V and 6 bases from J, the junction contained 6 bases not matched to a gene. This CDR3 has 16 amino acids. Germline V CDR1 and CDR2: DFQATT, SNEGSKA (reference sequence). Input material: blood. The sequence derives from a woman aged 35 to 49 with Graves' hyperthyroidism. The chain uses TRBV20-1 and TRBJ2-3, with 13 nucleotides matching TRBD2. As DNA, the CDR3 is TGCAGTGCTAGAGACGGGGGACTAGCGGGGCCGGATACGCAGTATCTT. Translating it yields CSARDGGLAGPDTQYL.